The 25 T cell receptor beta chains below come from one sample, sequenced in a study of T cells in localized non-small cell lung cancer. Produced via immunoSEQ multiplex PCR; TCRdb's table is partial and in-frame only. Of about 15,000 clones in the sample, 85% to 90% were seen once. The specimen comprised peripheral blood, sampled before any cancer treatment. The receptor set was obtained from a female donor older than 55 with stage I squamous cell lung carcinoma.

The rearrangement joins TRBV7-2 to TRBJ2-3; D gene uncertain. The CDR3 covers 13 residues. V was trimmed by 7 bases and J by 2 bases, leaving 10 bases between them. Germline V gives CDR1 SGHTA, CDR2 FQGNSA. In DNA, the CDR3 is TGTGCCAGCACTCGCAGAAACACAGATACGCAGTATTTT. Amino acid sequence: CASTRRNTDTQYF. The complete variable domain, with remaining parts taken from reference TRBV7-2 and TRBJ2-3, reads GAGVSQSPSNKVTEKGKDVELRCDPISGHTALYWYRQSLGQGLEFLIYFQGNSAPDKSGLPSDRFSAERTGGSVSTLTIQRTQQEDSAVYLCASTRRNTDTQYFGPGTRLTVL.

The J gene is TRBJ2-1, the V gene TRBV5-1; D is unresolved. CDR1 SGHRS and CDR2 YFSETQ come from the germline V gene. V gave up 0 bases and J gave up 0 bases, with 7 bases separating them. This CDR3 has 15 amino acids. The CDR3 sequence: CASSLVASSYNEQFF. The CDR3 DNA reads as TGCGCCAGCAGCTTGGTAGCTAGCTCCTACAATGAGCAGTTCTTC.

The chain combines TRBV11-1 with TRBJ1-3; a possible D gene is TRBD1 (6 bases). Germline CDR1 reads SGHAT; CDR2 reads FQDESV (reference sequence). Trimming removed 3 bases from V and 8 bases from J, with 11 bases in between. CDR3 size: 13 residues. The CDR3 spells CASSFPGADTIYF. DNA of the CDR3: TGTGCCAGCAGCTTTCCAGGGGCCGACACCATATATTTT.

Only one count was recorded for this clone. CDR3 nucleotide sequence: TGTGCCAGTAGTGTCTCCGGGACAGGGTCCTACGAGCAGTACTTC. This encodes CASSVSGTGSYEQYF. This chain links TRBV19 with TRBJ2-7; 9 bases are shared with TRBD1. The CDR3 is 15 residues long. CDR1 is LNHDA and CDR2 is SQIVND in the germline V gene (reference sequence). The junction had 6 bases not matched to a gene; V was cut back by 5 bases and J by 1 base.

This clone was seen more than once but under ten times. This chain connects TRBV5-4 to TRBJ2-5; no firm D call. The V gene lost 1 base and the J gene lost 4 bases, with 17 bases spanning the gap. CDR3 length: 16 amino acids. Germline-derived CDR1 and CDR2 are SGHNT and YYREEE (reference sequence). The CDR3 sequence is CASSLILSQRSETQYF. The CDR3 nucleotides are TGTGCCAGCAGCTTGATTCTAAGCCAAAGGTCAGAGACCCAGTACTTC.

The rearrangement joins TRBV30 to TRBJ2-7; weak D call: TRBD1 (7 bases). This CDR3 spans 17 amino acids. Germline V lookup: CDR1 GTSNPN, CDR2 SVGIG (reference sequence). Trimming cost V 0 bases and J 2 bases, with 20 bases left between them. The CDR3 reads CAWSVRWQGDLTYEQYF. The CDR3 DNA is TGTGCCTGGAGTGTTAGGTGGCAGGGGGACTTAACCTACGAGCAGTACTTC.

V gene TRBV6-1 combines with J gene TRBJ1-2; weak D call: TRBD1 (5 bases). The CDR3 contains 16 residues. V was pared by 4 bases and J by 0 bases, with 15 bases between. Germline V gene lookup returns CDR1 MNHNS and CDR2 SASEGT. CDR3 in DNA: TGTGCCAGCAGTGGCCACCGGGACCGAGCTAACTATGGCTACACCTTC. This encodes CASSGHRDRANYGYTF.

The V and J genes are TRBV4-1 and TRBJ2-1; 10 bases are shared with TRBD2. Germline values: CDR1 MGHRA, CDR2 YSYEKL. This CDR3 has 16 residues. The V gene end was trimmed by 3 bases and the J gene end by 8 bases; junction bases not matched to a gene: 10. The CDR3 here is CASSQRSSGSVYEQFF. The CDR3 region has the DNA TGCGCCAGCAGCCAGAGATCTAGCGGGAGTGTCTATGAGCAGTTCTTC.

This chain uses TRBV6-1 with TRBJ2-5, with D perhaps matching TRBD1 (5 bases). The ends were cut back, 5 bases at V and 3 bases at J, with 10 bases in the middle. Germline V gene lookup returns CDR1 MNHNS and CDR2 SASEGT. The CDR3 has 13 amino acids. The CDR3 DNA is TGTGCCAGCAGTTCAGGGTTGGAAGAGACCCAGTACTTC. Translation: CASSSGLEETQYF.

The gene calls are TRBV11-3 and TRBJ1-1; D gene uncertain. CDR3 length: 13 amino acids. V lost 5 bases, J lost 1 base, and 8 bases lay in between. Germline V gene sequence: CDR1 SGHNT, CDR2 YENEEA. DNA for the CDR3: TGTGCCAGCAGCCGGCCGGCGAACACTGAAGCTTTCTTT. Translated: CASSRPANTEAFF.

This chain connects TRBV7-9 to TRBJ2-5; D is possibly TRBD2 (5 bases). Germline-derived CDR1 and CDR2 are SEHNR and FQNEAQ (reference sequence). The CDR3 runs 15 residues. V lost 0 bases, J lost 2 bases, and 10 bases lay in between. CDR3 nucleotides: TGTGCCAGCAGCTTAGCGCAGACTACTCAAGAGACCCAGTACTTC. Its protein product is CASSLAQTTQETQYF.

The rearrangement joins TRBV28 to TRBJ1-2; D call uncertain. The CDR3 covers 18 residues. V gave up 5 bases and J gave up 4 bases, with 26 bases separating them. Germline-derived CDR1 and CDR2 are MDHEN and SYDVKM. The chain's CDR3 is CASSGLPGLKQRGYGYTF. CDR3 sequence (DNA): TGTGCCAGCAGTGGCCTACCGGGTCTAAAACAAAGAGGCTATGGCTACACCTTC.

This clone was seen more than once but under ten times. The chain carries TRBV30 and TRBJ2-3, with D unresolved. Germline V lookup: CDR1 GTSNPN, CDR2 SVGIG (reference sequence). The CDR3 covers 14 residues. The germline V and J ends were trimmed by 0 bases and 5 bases, with 12 bases remaining between them. The CDR3 reads CAWSVPEQLDTQYF. The CDR3 region has the DNA TGTGCCTGGAGTGTACCAGAGCAGTTAGATACGCAGTATTTT.

J is TRBJ1-3 and V is TRBV19; D gene uncertain. V was shortened by 5 bases and J by 0 bases, with 8 bases between the two germline ends. CDR1 and CDR2 (germline): LNHDA, SQIVND (reference sequence). The length of the CDR3 is 14 residues. CDR3 sequence: CASSLLSSGNTIYF. CDR3 DNA sequence: TGTGCCAGTAGTCTCCTCTCCTCTGGAAACACCATATATTTT. Complete variable domain (other parts from reference TRBV19 and TRBJ1-3): DGGITQSPKYLFRKEGQNVTLSCEQNLNHDAMYWYRQDPGQGLRLIYYSQIVNDFQKGDIAEGYSVSREKKESFPLTVTSAQKNPTAFYLCASSLLSSGNTIYFGEGSWLTVV.

This chain links TRBV7-3 with TRBJ2-1; maybe TRBD2 (6 bases). The length of the CDR3 is 15 residues. Trimming took off 5 bases at V and 7 bases at J, with 18 bases between the two ends. Germline CDR1 and CDR2: SGHTA and FQGTGA. The CDR3 DNA is TGTGCCAGCAGCCTCGGGGGTGGGGCATGGAATGAGCAGTTCTTC. Its translation: CASSLGGGAWNEQFF.

The count of this clone is one. The chain is built from TRBV27 and TRBJ2-2; D is perhaps TRBD1 or TRBD2 (5 bases each). The CDR3 is 19 amino acids. V lost 2 bases, J lost 4 bases, and 23 bases lay in between. Germline CDR1 MNHEY, CDR2 SMNVEV (reference sequence). The CDR3 DNA reads TGTGCCAGCAGTTTAATGACAGACTACAAGGTCGGGGCCACCGGGGAGCTGTTTTTT. Protein sequence: CASSLMTDYKVGATGELFF.

The V and J genes are TRBV7-9 and TRBJ2-1, with a weak D call TRBD2 (5 bases). The germline V and J ends were trimmed by 5 bases and 6 bases, with 17 bases remaining between them. Per the germline V gene, CDR1 is SEHNR and CDR2 is FQNEAQ (reference sequence). The CDR3 loop spans 15 amino acids. The CDR3 reads CASSLDSATGNEQFF. For the CDR3, the DNA is TGTGCCAGCAGCCTGGACTCGGCAACTGGCAATGAGCAGTTCTTC.

This clone has a handful of counts. This chain uses TRBV4-3 with TRBJ1-5; TRBD1 agrees at 11 bases. After removal of 0 bases from V and 2 bases from J, the junction contained 3 bases not matched to a gene. Germline CDR1 reads LGHNA; CDR2 reads YSLEER. The CDR3 extends over 17 amino acids. CDR3 region: CASSQDGTGGGNQPQHF. The CDR3 bases are TGCGCCAGCAGCCAAGATGGGACAGGGGGTGGCAATCAGCCCCAGCATTTT.

The V and J genes are TRBV7-6 and TRBJ2-1, with a possible D match to TRBD2 (7 bases). Trimming pared 0 bases from V and 10 bases from J, leaving 13 bases between. The CDR3 has 14 amino acids. CDR1 and CDR2 (germline): SGHVS, FNYEAQ. The CDR3 region has the DNA TGTGCCAGCAGCTTAGCGGGCGGGGGCAAAGAGCAGTTCTTC. Its translation: CASSLAGGGKEQFF. Supplemented by reference TRBV7-6 and TRBJ2-1, the full variable domain reads GAGVSQSPRYKVTKRGQDVALRCDPISGHVSLYWYRQALGQGPEFLTYFNYEAQQDKSGLPNDRFSAERPEGSISTLTIQRTEQRDSAMYRCASSLAGGGKEQFFGPGTRLTVL.

The genes are TRBV6-4 and TRBJ2-1; unclear D gene. The CDR3 extends over 13 amino acids. V lost 6 bases to trimming and J lost 0 bases, with 6 bases between them. Looked up from germline, CDR1 is MRHNA and CDR2 is SNTAGT. CDR3 nucleotide sequence: TGTGCCAGCAGCCAGCGCTCCTACAATGAGCAGTTCTTC. As protein: CASSQRSYNEQFF.

CDR3 DNA sequence: TGTGCCAGCAGCCTCCCGACGGGCGGTGAGCAGTTCTTC. Its protein is CASSLPTGGEQFF. This rearrangement joins TRBV11-3 to TRBJ2-1; D ambiguous. V lost 5 bases, J lost 9 bases, and 14 bases lay in between. This CDR3 has 13 amino acids. In germline, CDR1 is SGHNT, CDR2 YENEEA.

This chain connects TRBV5-5 to TRBJ2-5, with D uncertain. The CDR3 length is 15 residues. The germline V gene has CDR1 SGHKS and CDR2 YYEKEE (reference sequence). The V and J ends lost 2 bases and 0 bases respectively, with 11 bases between them. The CDR3 nucleotides are TGTGCCAGCAGCTTAAATTCGGGTTACCAAGAGACCCAGTACTTC. This codes for CASSLNSGYQETQYF.

The V gene is TRBV29-1, the J gene TRBJ2-7; 9 bases fit TRBD2. This CDR3 region has 14 residues. In germline, CDR1 is SQVTM, CDR2 ANQGSEA. The CDR3 DNA reads as TGCATCGTAGGCGAAGCGGGAGGAGACTACGAGCAGTACTTC. Its translation: CIVGEAGGDYEQYF.

The chain carries TRBV27 and TRBJ2-2; the D gene could be TRBD1 or TRBD2 (6 bases each). CDR3 length: 16 amino acids. The V and J ends lost 3 bases and 6 bases respectively, with 17 bases between them. Germline lookup yields CDR1 MNHEY and CDR2 SMNVEV (reference sequence). CDR3 DNA sequence: TGTGCCAGCAGTTTGATCCGTATAAGGGGGGCCGGGGAGCTGTTTTTT. This sequence encodes CASSLIRIRGAGELFF.

A single count supports this clone. The genes are TRBV5-4 and TRBJ2-1; 12 nucleotides agree with TRBD1. Germline loops: CDR1 SGHNT, CDR2 YYREEE (reference sequence). The V gene end was trimmed by 10 bases and the J gene end by 5 bases; junction bases not matched to a gene: 10. The CDR3 covers 15 residues. For the CDR3, the DNA is TGTGCCGTCCGGGACAGGGGGCAAGGTAACAATGAGCAGTTCTTC. This codes for CAVRDRGQGNNEQFF. Combining the CDR3 with reference TRBV5-4 and TRBJ2-1 gives the whole variable domain ETGVTQSPTHLIKTRGQQVTLRCSSQSGHNTVSWYQQALGQGPQFIFQYYREEENGRGNFPPRFSGLQFPNYSSELNVNALELDDSALYLCAVRDRGQGNNEQFFGPGTRLTVL.